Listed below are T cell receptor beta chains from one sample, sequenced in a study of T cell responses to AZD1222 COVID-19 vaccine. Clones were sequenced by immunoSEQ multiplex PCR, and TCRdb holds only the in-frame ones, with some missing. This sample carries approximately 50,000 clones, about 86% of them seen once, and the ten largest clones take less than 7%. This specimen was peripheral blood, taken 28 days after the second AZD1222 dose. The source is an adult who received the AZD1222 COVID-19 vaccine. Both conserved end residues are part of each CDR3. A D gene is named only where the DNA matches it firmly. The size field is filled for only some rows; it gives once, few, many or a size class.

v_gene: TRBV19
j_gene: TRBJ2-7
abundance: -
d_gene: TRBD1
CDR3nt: TGTGCCAGTAGTGCCATACCGGGACAGGGGGGCTACTTC
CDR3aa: CASSAIPGQGGYF

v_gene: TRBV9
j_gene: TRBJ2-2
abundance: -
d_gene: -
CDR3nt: TGTGCCAGCAGCCTTGTAGGTGGGAACACCGGGGAGCTGTTTTTT
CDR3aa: CASSLVGGNTGELFF

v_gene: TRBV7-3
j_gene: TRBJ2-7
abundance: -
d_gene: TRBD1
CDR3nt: TGTGCCAGCAGCTTAGCCGGGACAGGTAACTACGAGCAGTACTTC
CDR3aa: CASSLAGTGNYEQYF

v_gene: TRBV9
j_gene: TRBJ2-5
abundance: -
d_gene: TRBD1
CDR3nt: TGTGCCAGCAGCGCCGCCCGGACAGGGGGGTTTCAAGAGACCCAGTACTTC
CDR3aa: CASSAARTGGFQETQYF

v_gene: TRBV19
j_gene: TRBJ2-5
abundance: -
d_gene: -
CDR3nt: TGTGCCAGTAGTCCCACAATGGGGAGGGAGACCCAGTACTTC
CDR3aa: CASSPTMGRETQYF

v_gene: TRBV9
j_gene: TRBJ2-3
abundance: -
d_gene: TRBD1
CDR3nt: TGTGCCAGCAGCCCCCCCGGGACAGGGAGCACAGATACGCAGTATTTT
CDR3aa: CASSPPGTGSTDTQYF

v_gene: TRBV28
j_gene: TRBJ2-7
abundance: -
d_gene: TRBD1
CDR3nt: TGTGCCAGCAGTTTATTAGGGACAGGGGCCCACGAGCAGTACTTC
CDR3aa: CASSLLGTGAHEQYF

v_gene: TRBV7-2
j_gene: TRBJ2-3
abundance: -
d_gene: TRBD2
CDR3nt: TGTGCCAGCAGCTTAGCGCTCGGAGCTAGCGGGAGTAGGGATACGCAGTATTTT
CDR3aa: CASSLALGASGSRDTQYF

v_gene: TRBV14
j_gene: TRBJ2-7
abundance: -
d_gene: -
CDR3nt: TGTGCCAGCAGCCCGGTCCTAGGGGAGCAGTACTTC
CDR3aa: CASSPVLGEQYF

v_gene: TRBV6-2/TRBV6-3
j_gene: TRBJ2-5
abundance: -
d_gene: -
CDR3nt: TGTGCCAGCAGTTACTCGTCTAGCTGGGAGACCCAGTACTTC
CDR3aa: CASSYSSSWETQYF

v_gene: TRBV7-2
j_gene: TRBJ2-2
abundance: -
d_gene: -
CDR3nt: TGTGCCAGCAGCCGGGGTTGGAACACCGGGGAGCTGTTTTTT
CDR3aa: CASSRGWNTGELFF

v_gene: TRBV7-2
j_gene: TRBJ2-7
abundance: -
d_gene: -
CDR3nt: TGTGCCAGCAGCTTAGCGTGGCCGACATACGAGCAGTACTTC
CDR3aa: CASSLAWPTYEQYF

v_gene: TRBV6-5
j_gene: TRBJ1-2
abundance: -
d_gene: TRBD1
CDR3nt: TGTGCCAGCACCCAAGGGGCAGGGGGTGGCTACACCTTC
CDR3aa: CASTQGAGGGYTF

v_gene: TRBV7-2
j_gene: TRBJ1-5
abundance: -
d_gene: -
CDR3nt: TGTGCCAGCAGCTTAAACAGGGTGTACGCTCAGCCCCAGCATTTT
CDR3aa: CASSLNRVYAQPQHF

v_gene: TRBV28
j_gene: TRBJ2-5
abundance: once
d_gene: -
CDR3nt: TGTGCCAGCAGCCGTGACTCCTTTCGAGGGGAGACCCAGTACTTC
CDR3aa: CASSRDSFRGETQYF

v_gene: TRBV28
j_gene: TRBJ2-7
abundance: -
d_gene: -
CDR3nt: TGTGCCAGCAGGACCACCTATAGCGGCGAGCAGTACTTC
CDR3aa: CASRTTYSGEQYF

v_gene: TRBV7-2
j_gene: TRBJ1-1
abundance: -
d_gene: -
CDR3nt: TGTGCCAGCAGCTTGCATCATATGAACACTGAAGCTTTCTTT
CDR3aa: CASSLHHMNTEAFF

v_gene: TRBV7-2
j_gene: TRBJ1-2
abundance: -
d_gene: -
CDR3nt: TGTGCCAGCAGCTTAGCGGGCCCTACCCCACTCTATGGCTACACCTTC
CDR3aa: CASSLAGPTPLYGYTF

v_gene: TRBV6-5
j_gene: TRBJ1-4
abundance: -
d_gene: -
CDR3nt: TGTGCCAGCAGGAAGGGGTTGTCAACTAATGAAAAACTGTTTTTT
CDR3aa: CASRKGLSTNEKLFF

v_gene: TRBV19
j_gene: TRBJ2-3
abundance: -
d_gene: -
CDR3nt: TGTGCCAGTAGGATACAGGGTTCACGGACCACAGATACGCAGTATTTT
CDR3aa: CASRIQGSRTTDTQYF

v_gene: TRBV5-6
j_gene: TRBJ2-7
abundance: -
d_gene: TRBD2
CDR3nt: TGTGCCAGCAGCCAGGGACTAGTCTACGAGCAGTACTTC
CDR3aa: CASSQGLVYEQYF

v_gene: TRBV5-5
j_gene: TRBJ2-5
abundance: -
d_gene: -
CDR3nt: TGTGCCAGCAGCTTTAGGACAGCTCAAGAGACCCAGTACTTC
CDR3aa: CASSFRTAQETQYF

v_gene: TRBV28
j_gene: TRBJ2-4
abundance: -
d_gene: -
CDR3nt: TGTGCCAGCAGAGCCACAGGGAGGGGAAACATTCAGTACTTC
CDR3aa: CASRATGRGNIQYF

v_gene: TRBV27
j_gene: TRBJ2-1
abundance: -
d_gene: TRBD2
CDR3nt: TGTGCCAGTACCGTCCTAGCGGGAGGGCCGCTCAATGAGCAGTTCTTC
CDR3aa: CASTVLAGGPLNEQFF

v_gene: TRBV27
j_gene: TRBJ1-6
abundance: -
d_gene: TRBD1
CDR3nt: TGTGCCAGCAGTTTCCGGACAGGGAATTCACCCCTCCACTTT
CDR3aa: CASSFRTGNSPLHF

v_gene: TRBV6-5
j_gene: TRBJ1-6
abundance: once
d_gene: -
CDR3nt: TGTGCCAGCACGTGGGGGGGTGGTAATTCACCCCTCCACTTT
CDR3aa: CASTWGGGNSPLHF

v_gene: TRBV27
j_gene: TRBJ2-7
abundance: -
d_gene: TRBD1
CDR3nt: TGTGCCAGCAGTCCTGGGACAGTCTACGAGCAGTACTTC
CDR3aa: CASSPGTVYEQYF

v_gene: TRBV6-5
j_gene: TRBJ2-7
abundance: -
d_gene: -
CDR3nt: TGTGCCAGCAGTTACTCGAACAGGCGGGACCAGGGGGAGCAGTACTTC
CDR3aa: CASSYSNRRDQGEQYF

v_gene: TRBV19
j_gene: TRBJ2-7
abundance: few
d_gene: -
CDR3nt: TGTGCCAGTAGTGTCTCGGGTGGTCTTCCCCCCTACGAGCAGTACTTC
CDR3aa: CASSVSGGLPPYEQYF

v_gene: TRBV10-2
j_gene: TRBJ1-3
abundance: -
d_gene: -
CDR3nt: TGCGCCAGCAGGGACACCCACTCTGGAAACACCATATATTTT
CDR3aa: CASRDTHSGNTIYF

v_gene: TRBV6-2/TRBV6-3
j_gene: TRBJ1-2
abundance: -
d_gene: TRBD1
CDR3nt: TGTGCCAGCAGTTACAGAGACAGGGTTTCGCATGGCTACACCTTC
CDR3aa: CASSYRDRVSHGYTF

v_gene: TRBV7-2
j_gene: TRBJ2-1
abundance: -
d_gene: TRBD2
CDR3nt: TGTGCCAGCAGCCCGAGCGGGAACTCCTACAATGAGCAGTTCTTC
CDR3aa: CASSPSGNSYNEQFF

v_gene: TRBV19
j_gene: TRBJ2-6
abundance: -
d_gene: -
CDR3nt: TGTGCCAGTAGTATGAAGGGTATTACACCTTCTGGGGCCAACGTCCTGACTTTC
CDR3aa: CASSMKGITPSGANVLTF

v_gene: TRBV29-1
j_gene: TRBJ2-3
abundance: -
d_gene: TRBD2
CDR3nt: TGCAGCGTTTCCCCAAGCGGGAGGGGGGGAGATACGCAGTATTTT
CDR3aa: CSVSPSGRGGDTQYF

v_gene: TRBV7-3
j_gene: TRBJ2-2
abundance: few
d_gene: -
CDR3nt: TGTGCCAGCAGCCAGGAGTCGAACACCGGGGAGCTGTTTTTT
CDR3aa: CASSQESNTGELFF

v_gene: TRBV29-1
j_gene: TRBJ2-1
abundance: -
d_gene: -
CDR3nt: TGCAGCGTTGAAGAAGGTGGTTCCAATGAGCAGTTCTTC
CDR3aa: CSVEEGGSNEQFF

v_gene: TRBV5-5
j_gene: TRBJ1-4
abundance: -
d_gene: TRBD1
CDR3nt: TGTGCCAGCAGCACCGGGACAGGGGATGAAAAACTGTTTTTT
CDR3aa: CASSTGTGDEKLFF

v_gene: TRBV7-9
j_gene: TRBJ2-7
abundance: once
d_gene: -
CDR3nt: TGTGCCAGCAGCCTCAGGGAAACCTACGAGCAGTACTTC
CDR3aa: CASSLRETYEQYF

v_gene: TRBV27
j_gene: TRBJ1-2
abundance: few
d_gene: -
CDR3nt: TGTGCCAGCAGTTTATCTCTACAGGGAGCCTATGGCTACACCTTC
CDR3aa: CASSLSLQGAYGYTF

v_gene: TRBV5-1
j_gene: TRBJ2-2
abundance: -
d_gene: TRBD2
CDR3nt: TGCGCCAGCAGCTGGACGGGACTAGCGAGTAGGACCGGGGAGCTGTTTTTT
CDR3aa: CASSWTGLASRTGELFF

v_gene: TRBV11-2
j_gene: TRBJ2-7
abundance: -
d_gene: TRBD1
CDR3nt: TGTGCCAGCAGCTCCGGGACAGGAGTATCCTACGAGCAGTACTTC
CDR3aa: CASSSGTGVSYEQYF

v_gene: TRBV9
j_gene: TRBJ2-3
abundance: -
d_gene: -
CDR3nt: TGTGCCAGCAGCGTAGGACAGGCCCAGCAGGATACGCAGTATTTT
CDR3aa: CASSVGQAQQDTQYF

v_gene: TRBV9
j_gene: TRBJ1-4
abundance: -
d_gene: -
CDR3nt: TGTGCCAGCAGCGTAGGGCCCGGGGGAGATAATGAAAAACTGTTTTTT
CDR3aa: CASSVGPGGDNEKLFF

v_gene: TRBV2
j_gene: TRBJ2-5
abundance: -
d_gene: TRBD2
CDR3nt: TGTGCCAGCAGTCTAGCGGTTGAGGAGACCCAGTACTTC
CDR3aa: CASSLAVEETQYF

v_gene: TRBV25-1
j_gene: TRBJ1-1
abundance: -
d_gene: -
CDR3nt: TGTGCCAGCAGGGATATTAGTTTGAACACTGAAGCTTTCTTT
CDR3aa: CASRDISLNTEAFF

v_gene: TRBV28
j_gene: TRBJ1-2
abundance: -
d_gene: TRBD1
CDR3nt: TGTGCCAGCGGACGGACAGGGTCTAACTATGGCTACACCTTC
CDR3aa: CASGRTGSNYGYTF

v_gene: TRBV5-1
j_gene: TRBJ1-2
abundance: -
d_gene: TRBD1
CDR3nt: TGCGCCAGCAGCCGTCCACAGGGGGCAGGTGAAGGCTACACCTTC
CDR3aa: CASSRPQGAGEGYTF

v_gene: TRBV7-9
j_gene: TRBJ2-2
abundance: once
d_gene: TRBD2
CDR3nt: TGTGCCAGCAGCACCCGTCGAGCGGGAGGGCCTATCGGGGAGCTGTTTTTT
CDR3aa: CASSTRRAGGPIGELFF

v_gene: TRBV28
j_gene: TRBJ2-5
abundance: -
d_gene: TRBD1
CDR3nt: TGTGCCAGCAGTCTGGGACAGGGCGGAGAAGAGACCCAGTACTTC
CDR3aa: CASSLGQGGEETQYF

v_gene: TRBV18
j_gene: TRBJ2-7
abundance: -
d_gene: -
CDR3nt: TGTGCCAGCTCACCGGGACTCCTGGTCTACGAGCAGTACTTC
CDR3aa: CASSPGLLVYEQYF

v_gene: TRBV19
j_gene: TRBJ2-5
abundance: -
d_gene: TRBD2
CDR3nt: TGTGCCAGTAGTATGGGGGTCGAGGTAGCGGGAGAAGAGACCCAGTACTTC
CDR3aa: CASSMGVEVAGEETQYF

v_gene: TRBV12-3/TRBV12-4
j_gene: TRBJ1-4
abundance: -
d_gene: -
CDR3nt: TGTGCCAGCAGTTTGTGGGCGGATGAAAAACTGTTTTTT
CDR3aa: CASSLWADEKLFF

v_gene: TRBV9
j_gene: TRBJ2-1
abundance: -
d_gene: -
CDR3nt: TGTGCCAGCAGCGTAGAGGCGGCCCCGTTCTTC
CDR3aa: CASSVEAAPFF